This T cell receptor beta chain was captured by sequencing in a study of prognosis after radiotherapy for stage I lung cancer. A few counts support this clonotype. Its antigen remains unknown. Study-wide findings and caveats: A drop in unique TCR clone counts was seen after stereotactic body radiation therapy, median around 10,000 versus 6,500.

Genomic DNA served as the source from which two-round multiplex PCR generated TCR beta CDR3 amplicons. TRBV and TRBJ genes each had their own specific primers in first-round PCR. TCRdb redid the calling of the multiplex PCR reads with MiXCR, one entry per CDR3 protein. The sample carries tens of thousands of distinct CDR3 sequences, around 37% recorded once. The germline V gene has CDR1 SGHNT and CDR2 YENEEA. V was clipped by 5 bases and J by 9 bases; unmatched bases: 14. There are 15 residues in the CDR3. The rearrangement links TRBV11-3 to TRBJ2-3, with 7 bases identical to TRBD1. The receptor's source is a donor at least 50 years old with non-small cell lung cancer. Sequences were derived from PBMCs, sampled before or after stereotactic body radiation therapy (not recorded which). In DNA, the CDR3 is TGTGCCAGCAGCATCCCAACAGGGGCGTCACGGACGCAGTATTTT. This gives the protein CASSIPTGASRTQYF.